Each of the 13 T cell receptor beta chains below was sequenced from the same sample in a study of T cell repertoires in cytomegalovirus infection (dated by TCRdb to between 2018 and 2021). The instrument given in TCRdb is Illumina HiSeq 1500. Using fastp at Q25 and MiXCR, TCRdb reprocessed the public reads and kept productive beta chains. Every entry covers one CDR3 protein and lists the most common genes and DNA from its rows. The sample table holds approximately 730,000 distinct CDR3 sequences, of which 25% to 30% were seen once. Roughly 14% of the sample lies in the top ten. This sample's treatment or condition label indicates: in vitro stimulation with specific CMV peptide epitopes to enrich CMV-specific T cells. These receptors are not linked to any known antigen. The source was cultured CD8+ T cells from PBMCs, collected from culture after CMV antigen stimulation. The receptors were sampled from a human donor in good health (CMV status not recorded). Some clones in this sample may be carry-over from other donors' samples.

The rearrangement links TRBV4-1 to TRBJ2-1; D is unclear. The CDR3 has 13 residues. V lost 4 bases and J 4 bases, leaving 8 bases between the germline ends. CDR1 is MGHRA and CDR2 is YSYEKL in the germline V gene. CDR3 DNA sequence: TGCGCCAGCAGCCTTGACAAATACAATGAGCAGTTCTTC. Amino acid sequence: CASSLDKYNEQFF.

The rearrangement joins TRBV14 to TRBJ2-2; no reliable D call. Trimming removed 0 bases at V and 3 bases at J, with 8 bases between. The CDR3 is made up of 15 amino acids. CDR1 is SGHDN, CDR2 FVKESK, per germline. CDR3 sequence reads: CASSQDWSDTGELFF. In DNA form, the CDR3 reads TGTGCCAGCAGCCAAGATTGGTCCGACACCGGGGAGCTGTTTTTT.

The chain employs TRBV12-3 or TRBV12-4 and TRBJ2-5, with 9 bases that match TRBD2. V shed 3 bases and J 7 bases; nucleotides not matched to a gene: 9. The CDR3 sequence is 15 residues long. The CDR3, as DNA: TGTGCCAGCAGTTTCCAGCGGGGGGCCGTTGGGACCCAGTACTTC. As protein: CASSFQRGAVGTQYF.

There are a few counts of this clonotype. This chain uses TRBV19 with TRBJ1-4; the match to TRBD1 covers 8 bases. CDR1 and CDR2 from the germline V gene are LNHDA and SQIVND (reference sequence). The V gene end was trimmed by 6 bases and the J gene end by 0 bases; junction bases not matched to a gene: 6. The CDR3 length is 16 residues. DNA of the CDR3: TGTGCCAGTAGCTCAGACAGGGGTGCAACTAATGAAAAACTGTTTTTT. Translated, it gives CASSSDRGATNEKLFF.

The V gene is TRBV15, the J gene TRBJ1-5; 9 bases align to TRBD1. Germline CDR1 is LNHNV and CDR2 is YYDKDF (reference sequence). Trimming cost V 5 bases and J 6 bases; bases outside gene matches: 5. CDR3 size: 14 residues. The CDR3 DNA is TGTGCCACCAGCCGAACAGGGGGCGGTCAGCCCCAGCATTTT. This encodes CATSRTGGGQPQHF.

This rearrangement joins TRBV10-3 to TRBJ2-2, with a weak D call TRBD1 (5 bases). The CDR3 consists of 13 residues. From germline, CDR1 is ENHRY and CDR2 SYGVKD. With 6 bases removed from V and 7 bases from J, the gap between germline ends came to 12 bases. This CDR3 is CAIRVGAGGELFF. The CDR3 nucleotides read TGTGCCATCAGGGTAGGGGCCGGCGGGGAGCTGTTTTTT.

This rearrangement joins TRBV2 to TRBJ2-1; perhaps TRBD2 as D (5 bases). CDR1 SNHLY and CDR2 FYNNEI come from the germline V gene. This CDR3 comprises 13 residues. The DNA for the CDR3 is TGTGCTCCTAGCCAGGCTAATCCGGATGAGCAGTTCTTC. Protein sequence: CAPSQANPDEQFF.

The chain employs TRBV4-1 and TRBJ2-1, with D perhaps matching TRBD2 (5 bases). The CDR3 sequence is 13 residues long. The V gene's germline CDR1 is MGHRA and CDR2 YSYEKL. V was trimmed by 4 bases and J by 6 bases, leaving 10 bases between them. The CDR3 loop reads CASSPLVGNEQFF. CDR3 DNA sequence: TGCGCCAGCAGCCCACTAGTCGGCAATGAGCAGTTCTTC.

Only a few counts were recorded for this clonotype. The chain employs TRBV10-3 and TRBJ1-2; D is uncertain. Trimming pared 9 bases from V and 1 base from J, leaving 24 bases between. From germline, CDR1 is ENHRY and CDR2 SYGVKD. The CDR3 runs 17 residues. CDR3 coding DNA: TGTGCCATTCTGACTCAGGCAGGTGGTAGGAGTAACTATGGCTACACCTTC. This gives the protein CAILTQAGGRSNYGYTF.

The V call is TRBV2, the J call TRBJ2-7; 9 bases align to TRBD2. This CDR3 spans 16 amino acids. The junction had 4 bases not matched to a gene; V was cut back by 1 base and J by 0 bases. Per the germline V gene, CDR1 is SNHLY and CDR2 is FYNNEI. CDR3 amino acids: CASSEESSGVSYEQYF. The CDR3 nucleotides are TGTGCCAGCAGTGAAGAATCTAGCGGGGTCTCCTACGAGCAGTACTTC.

This clonotype was counted ten times or more. The CDR3 DNA reads as TGTGCCAGCAGCTTCGCTTTTGAGTACAATGAGCAGTTCTTC. Its protein product is CASSFAFEYNEQFF. The rearrangement uses TRBV7-8 and TRBJ2-1; D ambiguous. Germline CDR1 reads SGHVS; CDR2 reads FQNEAQ. CDR3 length: 14 amino acids. With 3 bases removed from V and 4 bases from J, the gap between germline ends came to 10 bases.

This chain uses TRBV7-8 with TRBJ2-1; D is possibly TRBD2 (5 bases). The V gene's germline CDR1 is SGHVS and CDR2 FQNEAQ. V was trimmed by 8 bases and J by 3 bases, leaving 8 bases between them. CDR3 length equals 12 residues. CDR3 DNA sequence: TGTGCCAGCCTGGGAGACTACAATGAGCAGTTCTTC. Protein product: CASLGDYNEQFF.

V usage is TRBV4-1 and J usage is TRBJ2-7, with D tentatively TRBD1 (7 bases). Between the trimmed V and J ends, which lost 1 base and 4 bases, there was a span of 14 bases. Per the germline V gene, CDR1 is MGHRA and CDR2 is YSYEKL. The CDR3 totals 15 residues. In nucleotides, the CDR3 is TGCGCCAGCAGCCAAGGGCAGGGGGACTCTTACGAGCAGTACTTC. Its protein product is CASSQGQGDSYEQYF.